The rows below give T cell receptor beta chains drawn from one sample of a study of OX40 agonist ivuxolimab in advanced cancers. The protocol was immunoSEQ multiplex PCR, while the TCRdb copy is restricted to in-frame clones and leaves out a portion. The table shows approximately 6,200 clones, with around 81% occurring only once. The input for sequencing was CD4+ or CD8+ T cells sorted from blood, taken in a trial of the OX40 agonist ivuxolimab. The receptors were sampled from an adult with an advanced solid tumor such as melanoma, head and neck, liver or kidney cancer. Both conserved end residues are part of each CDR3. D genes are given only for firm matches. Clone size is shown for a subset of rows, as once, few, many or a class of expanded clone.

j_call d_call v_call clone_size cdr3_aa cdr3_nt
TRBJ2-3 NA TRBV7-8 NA CASNPTLASTDTQYF TGTGCCAGCAACCCGACCCTAGCTAGCACAGATACGCAGTATTTT
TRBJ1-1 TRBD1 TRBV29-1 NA CSALTGLATEAFF TGCAGCGCCCTGACAGGGTTGGCCACTGAAGCTTTCTTT
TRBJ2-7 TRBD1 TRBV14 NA CASSLDRAGSTGQYF TGTGCCAGCAGCCTGGACAGGGCAGGGAGTACGGGGCAGTACTTC
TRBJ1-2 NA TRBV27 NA CASSLSPFYGYTF TGTGCCAGCAGTTTATCCCCTTTCTATGGCTACACCTTC
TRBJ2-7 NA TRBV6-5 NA CASSYPSFEQYF TGTGCCAGCAGTTACCCCTCGTTCGAGCAGTACTTC
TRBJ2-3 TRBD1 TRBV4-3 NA CASSQDRTGTTDTQYF TGCGCCAGCAGCCAAGATAGGACAGGCACCACAGATACGCAGTATTTT
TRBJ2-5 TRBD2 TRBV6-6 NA CASSFLAGVYQETQYF TGTGCCAGCAGTTTCCTCGCGGGGGTCTACCAAGAGACCCAGTACTTC
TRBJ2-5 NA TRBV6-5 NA CASRPTTEAETQYF TGTGCCAGCAGACCAACGACTGAGGCAGAGACCCAGTACTTC
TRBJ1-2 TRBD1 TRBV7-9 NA CASSSPDREVNYGYTF TGTGCCAGCAGCTCGCCGGACAGGGAGGTCAACTATGGCTACACCTTC
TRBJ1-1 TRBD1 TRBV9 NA CASSPGTGVTEAFF TGTGCCAGCAGCCCCGGGACAGGGGTTACTGAAGCTTTCTTT
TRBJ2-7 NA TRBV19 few CASTPGVTYEQYF TGTGCCAGTACTCCGGGAGTGACCTACGAGCAGTACTTC
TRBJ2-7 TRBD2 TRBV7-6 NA CASSLGGGYEQYF TGTGCCAGCAGCTTAGGGGGGGGCTACGAGCAGTACTTC
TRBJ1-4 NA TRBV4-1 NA CASSQSPEGTNEKLFF TGCGCCAGCAGCCAAAGCCCGGAGGGAACTAATGAAAAACTGTTTTTT
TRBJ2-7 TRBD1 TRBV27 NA CASSLGTVSSYEQYF TGTGCCAGCAGTCTCGGGACAGTGAGTTCCTACGAGCAGTACTTC
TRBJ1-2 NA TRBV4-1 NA CASSQDPSRGYTF TGCGCCAGCAGCCAAGACCCCTCGAGAGGCTACACCTTC
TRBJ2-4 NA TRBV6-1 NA CASSVLAKNIQYF TGTGCCAGCAGTGTCCTAGCCAAAAACATTCAGTACTTC
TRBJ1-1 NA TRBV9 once CASSAPKGGIQNTEAFF TGTGCCAGCAGCGCTCCGAAGGGGGGGATCCAGAACACTGAAGCTTTCTTT
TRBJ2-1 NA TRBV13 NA CASRGEDEQFF TGTGCCAGCAGAGGAGAGGATGAGCAGTTCTTC